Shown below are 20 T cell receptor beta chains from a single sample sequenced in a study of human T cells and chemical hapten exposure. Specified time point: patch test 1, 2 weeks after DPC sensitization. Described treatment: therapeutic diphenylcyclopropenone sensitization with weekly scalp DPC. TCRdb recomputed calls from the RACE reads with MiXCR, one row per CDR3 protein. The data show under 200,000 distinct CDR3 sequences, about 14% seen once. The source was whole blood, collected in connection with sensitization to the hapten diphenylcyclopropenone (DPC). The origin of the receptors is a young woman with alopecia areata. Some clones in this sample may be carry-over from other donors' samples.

The CDR3 region is CSASTGSDEKLFF. The CDR3 nucleotides read TGCAGTGCTTCGACAGGGTCAGATGAAAAACTGTTTTTT. V gene TRBV20-1 combines with J gene TRBJ1-4, with 7 positions matching TRBD1. J was trimmed by 6 bases and V by 5 bases; bases with no gene match: 6. Germline CDR1 and CDR2: DFQATT and SNEGSKA (reference sequence). The CDR3 is 13 residues long.

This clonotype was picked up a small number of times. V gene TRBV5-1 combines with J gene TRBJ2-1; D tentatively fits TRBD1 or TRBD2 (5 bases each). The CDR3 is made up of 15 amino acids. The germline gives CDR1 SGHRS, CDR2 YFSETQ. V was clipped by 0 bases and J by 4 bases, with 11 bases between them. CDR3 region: CASSLDVGEYNEQFF. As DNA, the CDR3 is TGCGCCAGCAGCTTGGATGTGGGGGAGTACAATGAGCAGTTCTTC.

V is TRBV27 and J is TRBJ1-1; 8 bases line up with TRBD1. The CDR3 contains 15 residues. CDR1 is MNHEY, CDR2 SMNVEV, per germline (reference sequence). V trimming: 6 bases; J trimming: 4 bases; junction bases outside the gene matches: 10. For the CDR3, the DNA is TGTGCCAGCAGCATCCAGGGGGCTGCTTCCACTGAAGCTTTCTTT. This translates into CASSIQGAASTEAFF.

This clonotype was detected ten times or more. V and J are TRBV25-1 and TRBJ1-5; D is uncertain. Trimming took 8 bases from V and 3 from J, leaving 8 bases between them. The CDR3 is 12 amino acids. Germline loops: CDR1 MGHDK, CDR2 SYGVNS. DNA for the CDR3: TGTGCCAGCGCAGGACTCAATCAGCCCCAGCATTTT. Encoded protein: CASAGLNQPQHF.

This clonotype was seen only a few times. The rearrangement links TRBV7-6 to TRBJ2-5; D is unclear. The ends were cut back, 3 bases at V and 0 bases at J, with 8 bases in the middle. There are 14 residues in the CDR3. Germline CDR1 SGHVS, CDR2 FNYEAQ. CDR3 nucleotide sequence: TGTGCCAGCAGCTTGGGTCACCACCAAGAGACCCAGTACTTC. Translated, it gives CASSLGHHQETQYF.

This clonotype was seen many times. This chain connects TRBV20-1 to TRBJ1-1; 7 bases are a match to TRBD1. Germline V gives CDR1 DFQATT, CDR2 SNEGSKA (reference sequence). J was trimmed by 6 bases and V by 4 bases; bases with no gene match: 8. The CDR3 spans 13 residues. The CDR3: CSATRQGKPEAFF. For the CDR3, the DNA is TGCAGTGCTACGAGACAGGGAAAACCTGAAGCTTTCTTT.

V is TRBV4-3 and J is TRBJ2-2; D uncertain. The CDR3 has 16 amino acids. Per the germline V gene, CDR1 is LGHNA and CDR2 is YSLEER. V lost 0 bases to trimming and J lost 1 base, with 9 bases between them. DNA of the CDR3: TGCGCCAGCAGCCAAGATCGGTGGGAGAACACCGGGGAGCTGTTTTTT. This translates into CASSQDRWENTGELFF.

Here the CDR3 reads CASRTDRVRGELFF. The CDR3 DNA reads TGTGCCAGCAGGACGGACAGGGTACGCGGGGAGCTGTTTTTT. The chain links TRBV6-2 or TRBV6-3 to TRBJ2-2; 8 bases match TRBD1. After removal of 6 bases from V and 7 bases from J, the junction contained 7 bases not matched to a gene. The germline gives CDR1 MNHEY, CDR2 SVGEGT. The CDR3 loop spans 14 amino acids.

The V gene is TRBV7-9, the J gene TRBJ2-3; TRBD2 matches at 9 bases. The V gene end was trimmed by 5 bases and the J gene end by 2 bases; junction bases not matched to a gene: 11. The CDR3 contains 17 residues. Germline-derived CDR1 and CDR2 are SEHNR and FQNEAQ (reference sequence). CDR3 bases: TGTGCCAGCAGCCCGTATAGCGGGAGAATCGCCACAGATACGCAGTATTTT. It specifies CASSPYSGRIATDTQYF.

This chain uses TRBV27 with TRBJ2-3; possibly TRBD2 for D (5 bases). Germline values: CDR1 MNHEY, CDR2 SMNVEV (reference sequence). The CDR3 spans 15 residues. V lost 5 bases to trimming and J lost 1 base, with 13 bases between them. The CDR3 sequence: CASSPLGAGTDTQYF. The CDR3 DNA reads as TGTGCCAGCAGTCCCCTAGGAGCGGGCACAGATACGCAGTATTTT.

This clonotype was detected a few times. The CDR3, as DNA: TGCGCCAGCAGCTTCTCACTACAGGGAATGGACACCGGGGAGCTGTTTTTT. Its protein is CASSFSLQGMDTGELFF. The V gene is TRBV5-1, the J gene TRBJ2-2; TRBD1 might be the D (6 bases). V shed 2 bases and J shed 3 bases, with 17 bases lying between them. Germline CDR1 SGHRS, CDR2 YFSETQ. The CDR3 has 17 residues.

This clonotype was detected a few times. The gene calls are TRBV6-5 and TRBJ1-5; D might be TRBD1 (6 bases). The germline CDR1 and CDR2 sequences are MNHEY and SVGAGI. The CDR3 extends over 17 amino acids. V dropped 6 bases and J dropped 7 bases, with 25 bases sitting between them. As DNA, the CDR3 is TGTGCCAGCAGGCCAATTAACAGGGTCGGCGTAGGCCAGCCCCAGCATTTT. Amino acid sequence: CASRPINRVGVGQPQHF.

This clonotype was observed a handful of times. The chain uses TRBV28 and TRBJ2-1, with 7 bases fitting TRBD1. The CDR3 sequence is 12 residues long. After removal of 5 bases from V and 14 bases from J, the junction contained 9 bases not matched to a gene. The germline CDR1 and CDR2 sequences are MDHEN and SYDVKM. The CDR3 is CASSPSSQGEFF. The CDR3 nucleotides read TGTGCCAGCAGTCCCTCCAGCCAGGGGGAGTTCTTC.

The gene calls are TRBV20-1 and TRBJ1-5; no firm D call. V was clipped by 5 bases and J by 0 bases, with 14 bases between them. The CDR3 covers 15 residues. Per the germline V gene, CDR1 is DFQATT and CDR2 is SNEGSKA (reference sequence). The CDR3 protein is CSAGVSINSNQPQHF. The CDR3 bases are TGCAGTGCTGGAGTATCGATTAATAGCAATCAGCCCCAGCATTTT.

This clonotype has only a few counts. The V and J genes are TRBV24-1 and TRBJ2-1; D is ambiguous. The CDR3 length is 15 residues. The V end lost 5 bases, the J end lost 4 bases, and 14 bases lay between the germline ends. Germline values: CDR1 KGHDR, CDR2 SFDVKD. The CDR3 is CATSAAAEIYNEQFF. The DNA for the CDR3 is TGTGCCACCAGTGCGGCGGCGGAAATTTACAATGAGCAGTTCTTC.

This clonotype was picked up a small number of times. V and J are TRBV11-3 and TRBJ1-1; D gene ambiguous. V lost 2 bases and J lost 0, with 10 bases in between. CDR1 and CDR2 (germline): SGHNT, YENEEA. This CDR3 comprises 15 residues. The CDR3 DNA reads TGTGCCAGCAGCTTATTTGACGGCCTGAACACTGAAGCTTTCTTT. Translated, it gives CASSLFDGLNTEAFF.

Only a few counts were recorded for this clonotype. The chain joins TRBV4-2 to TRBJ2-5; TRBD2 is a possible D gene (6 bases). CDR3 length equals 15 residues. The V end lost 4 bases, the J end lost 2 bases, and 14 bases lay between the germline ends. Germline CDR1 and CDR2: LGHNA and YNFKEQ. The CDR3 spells CASSLHRDSQETQYF. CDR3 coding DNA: TGTGCCAGCAGCCTCCACCGGGACTCTCAAGAGACCCAGTACTTC.

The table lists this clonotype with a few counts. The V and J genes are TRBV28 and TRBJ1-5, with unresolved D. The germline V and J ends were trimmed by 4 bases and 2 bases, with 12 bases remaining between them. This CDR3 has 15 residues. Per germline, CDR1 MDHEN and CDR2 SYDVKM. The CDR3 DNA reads TGTGCCAGCAGTTCCCCCGGGGAGGGCAATCAGCCCCAGCATTTT. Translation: CASSSPGEGNQPQHF.

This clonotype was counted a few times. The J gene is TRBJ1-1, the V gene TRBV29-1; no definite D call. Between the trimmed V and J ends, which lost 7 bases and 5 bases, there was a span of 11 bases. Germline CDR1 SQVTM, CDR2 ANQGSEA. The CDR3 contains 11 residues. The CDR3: CSGRLGTEAFF. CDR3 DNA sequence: TGCAGCGGACGATTGGGGACTGAAGCTTTCTTT.

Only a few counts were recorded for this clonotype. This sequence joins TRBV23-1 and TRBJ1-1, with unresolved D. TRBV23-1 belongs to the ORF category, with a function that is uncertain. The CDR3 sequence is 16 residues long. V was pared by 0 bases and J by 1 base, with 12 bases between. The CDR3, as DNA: TGCGCCAGCAGTCAATCGCGGGTAGTTGCGAACACTGAAGCTTTCTTT. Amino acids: CASSQSRVVANTEAFF.